This TCR beta chain was retrieved from a study of beta chain features in type 1 diabetes. The CDR3 covers 13 residues. Per the germline V gene, CDR1 is SGHTA and CDR2 is FQGNSA. V was trimmed by 2 bases and J by 5 bases, leaving 9 bases between them. Comments on this clone: Its antigen is as yet unknown. This CDR3 is also generated by other DNA sequences in the sample.

What was sequenced were expressed TCRB transcripts, since all of the isolated RNA had been reverse transcribed. An average of about 3.5 million reads was obtained for naive, central memory and regulatory T cell samples. Generated by immunoSEQ multiplex PCR, the TCRdb table keeps only in-frame clones and is missing some. The sample lists around 500,000 clones, approximately 31% occurring once. Study results and limitations: High-TCR-expressing cells could be over-represented by cDNA sequencing. Patients' naive, central memory and regulatory TCRB repertoires appeared more alike than those of healthy donors.

This TCR came from a man aged 18 to 30 in good health. The rearrangement uses TRBV7-2 and TRBJ2-5; D is undetermined. Material for sequencing was naive CD4+ T cells from blood. The CDR3 nucleotides read TGTGCCAGCAGCTTAACGGGTGGCGAGACCCAGTACTTC. The encoded protein is CASSLTGGETQYF.